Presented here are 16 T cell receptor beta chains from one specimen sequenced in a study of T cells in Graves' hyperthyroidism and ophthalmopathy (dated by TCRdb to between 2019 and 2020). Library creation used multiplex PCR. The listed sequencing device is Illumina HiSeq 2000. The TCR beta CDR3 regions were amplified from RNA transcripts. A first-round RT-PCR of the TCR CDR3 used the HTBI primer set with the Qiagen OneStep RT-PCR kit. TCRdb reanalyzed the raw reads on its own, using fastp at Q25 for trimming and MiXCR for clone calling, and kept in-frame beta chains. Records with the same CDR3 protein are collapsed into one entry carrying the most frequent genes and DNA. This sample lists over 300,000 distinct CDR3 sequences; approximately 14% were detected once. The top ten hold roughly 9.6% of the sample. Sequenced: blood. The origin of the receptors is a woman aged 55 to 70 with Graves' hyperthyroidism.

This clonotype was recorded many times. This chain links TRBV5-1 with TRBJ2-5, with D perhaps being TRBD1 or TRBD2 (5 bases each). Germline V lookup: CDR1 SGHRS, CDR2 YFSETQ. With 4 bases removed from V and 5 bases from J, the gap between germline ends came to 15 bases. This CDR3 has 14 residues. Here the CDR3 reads CASSGVRREETQYF. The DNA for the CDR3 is TGCGCCAGCAGCGGGGTGCGCAGGGAGGAGACCCAGTACTTC.

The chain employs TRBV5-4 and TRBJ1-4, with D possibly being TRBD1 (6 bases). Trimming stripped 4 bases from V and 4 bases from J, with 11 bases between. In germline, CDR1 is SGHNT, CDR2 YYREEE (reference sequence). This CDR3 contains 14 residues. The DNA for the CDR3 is TGTGCCAGCAGCCCCGGACAGATTAATGAAAAACTGTTTTTT. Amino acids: CASSPGQINEKLFF.

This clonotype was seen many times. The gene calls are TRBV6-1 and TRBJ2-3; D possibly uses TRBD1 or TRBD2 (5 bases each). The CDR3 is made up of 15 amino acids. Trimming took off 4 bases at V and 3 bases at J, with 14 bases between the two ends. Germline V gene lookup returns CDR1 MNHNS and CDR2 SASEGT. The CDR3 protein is CASSVARGATDTQYF. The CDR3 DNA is TGTGCCAGCAGTGTCGCGAGGGGTGCGACAGATACGCAGTATTTT.

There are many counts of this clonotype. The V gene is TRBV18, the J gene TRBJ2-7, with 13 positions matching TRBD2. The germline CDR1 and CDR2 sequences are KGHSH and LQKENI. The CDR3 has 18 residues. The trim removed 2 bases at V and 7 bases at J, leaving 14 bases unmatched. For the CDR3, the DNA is TGTGCCAGCTCACCATCCGTCCGGACTAGCGGGAGTTTATGGGAGCAGTACTTC. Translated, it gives CASSPSVRTSGSLWEQYF.

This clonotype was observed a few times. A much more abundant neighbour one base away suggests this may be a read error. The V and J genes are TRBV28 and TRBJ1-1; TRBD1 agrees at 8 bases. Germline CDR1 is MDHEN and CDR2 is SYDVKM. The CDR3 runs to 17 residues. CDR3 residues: CASSYKTGTGANTGAFF. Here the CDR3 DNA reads TGTGCCAGCAGTTATAAGACGGGGACAGGAGCCAACACTGGAGCTTTCTTT.

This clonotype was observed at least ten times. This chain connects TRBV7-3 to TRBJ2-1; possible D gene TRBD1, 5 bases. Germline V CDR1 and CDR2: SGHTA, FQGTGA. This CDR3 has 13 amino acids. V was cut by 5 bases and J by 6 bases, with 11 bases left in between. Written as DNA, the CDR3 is TGTGCCAGCAGCGCAATTAGGGGCAATGAGCAGTTCTTC. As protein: CASSAIRGNEQFF.

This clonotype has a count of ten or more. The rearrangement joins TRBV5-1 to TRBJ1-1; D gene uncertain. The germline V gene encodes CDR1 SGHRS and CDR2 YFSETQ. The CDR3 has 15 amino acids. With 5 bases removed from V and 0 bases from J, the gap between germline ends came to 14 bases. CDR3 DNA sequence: TGCGCCAGCAGTTGGGCGGTCTCTATGAACACTGAAGCTTTCTTT. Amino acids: CASSWAVSMNTEAFF.

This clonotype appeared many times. The chain's CDR3 is CASSFGGTSGSSYNEQFF. The CDR3 bases are TGTGCCAGCAGCTTTGGAGGGACTAGCGGGAGCTCCTACAATGAGCAGTTCTTC. The gene calls are TRBV5-8 and TRBJ2-1, with TRBD2 matching over 14 bases. CDR1 and CDR2 from the germline V gene are SGHTS and YDEGEE. Losses at the gene ends were 2 bases for V and 0 bases for J; bases not matched to a gene: 4. The CDR3 is 18 residues long.

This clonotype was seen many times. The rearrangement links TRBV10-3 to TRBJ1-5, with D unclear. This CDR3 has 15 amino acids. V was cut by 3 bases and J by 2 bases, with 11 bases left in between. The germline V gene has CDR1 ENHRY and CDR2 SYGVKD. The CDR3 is CAISDTPQGNQPQHF. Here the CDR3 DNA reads TGTGCCATCAGTGATACCCCTCAGGGCAATCAGCCCCAGCATTTT.

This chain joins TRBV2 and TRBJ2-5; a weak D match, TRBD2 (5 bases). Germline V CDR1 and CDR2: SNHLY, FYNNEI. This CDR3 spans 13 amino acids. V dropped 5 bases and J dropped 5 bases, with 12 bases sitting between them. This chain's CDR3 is CASSSSPGETQYF. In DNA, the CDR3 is TGTGCCAGCAGTTCTAGCCCGGGGGAGACCCAGTACTTC.

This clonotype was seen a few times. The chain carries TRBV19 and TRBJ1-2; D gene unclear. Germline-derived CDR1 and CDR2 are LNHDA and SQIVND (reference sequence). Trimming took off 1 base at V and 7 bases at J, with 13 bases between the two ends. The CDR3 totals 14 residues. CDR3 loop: CASSIGALLRGYTF. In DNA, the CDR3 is TGTGCCAGTAGTATAGGCGCCCTACTCCGTGGCTACACCTTC.

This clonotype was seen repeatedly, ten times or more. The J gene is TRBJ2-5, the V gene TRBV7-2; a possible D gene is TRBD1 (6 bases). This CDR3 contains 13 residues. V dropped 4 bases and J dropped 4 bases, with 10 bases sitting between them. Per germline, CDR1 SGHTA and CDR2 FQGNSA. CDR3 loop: CASSSGTRETQYF. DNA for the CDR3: TGTGCCAGCAGCTCCGGGACACGAGAGACCCAGTACTTC.

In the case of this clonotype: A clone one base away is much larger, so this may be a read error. The CDR3 sequence: CASSGARREKLLF. The CDR3 DNA is TGTGCCAGCAGTGGCGCAAGGAGAGAAAAACTGCTTTTT. The J gene is TRBJ1-4, the V gene TRBV27; D gene ambiguous. Germline CDR1 is MNHEY and CDR2 is SMNVEV (reference sequence). The CDR3 length is 13 residues.

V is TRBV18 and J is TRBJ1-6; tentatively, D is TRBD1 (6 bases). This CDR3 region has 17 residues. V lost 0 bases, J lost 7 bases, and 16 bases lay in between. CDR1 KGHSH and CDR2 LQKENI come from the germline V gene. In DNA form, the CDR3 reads TGTGCCAGCTCACCACCGGGGACAACAGGGCTCAATTCACCCCTCCACTTT. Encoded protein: CASSPPGTTGLNSPLHF.

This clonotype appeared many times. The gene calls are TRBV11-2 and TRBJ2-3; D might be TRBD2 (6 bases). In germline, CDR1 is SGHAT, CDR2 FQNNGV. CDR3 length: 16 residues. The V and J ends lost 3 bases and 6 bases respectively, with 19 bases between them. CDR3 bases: TGTGCCAGCAGCTTTTACCCGGGACTCCTCTCGGATACGCAGTATTTT. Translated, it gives CASSFYPGLLSDTQYF.

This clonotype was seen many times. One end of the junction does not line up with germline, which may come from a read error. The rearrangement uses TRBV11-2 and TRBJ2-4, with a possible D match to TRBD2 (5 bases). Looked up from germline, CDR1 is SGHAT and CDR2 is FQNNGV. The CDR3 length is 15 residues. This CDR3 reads CASSLDGLAKNIQYF. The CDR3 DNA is TGTGCCAGCAGCTTAGACGGGCTAGCCAAAAACATACAGTACTTC.